This TCR beta chain came from a study of cytomegalovirus exposure and HLA in healthy donors. PCR primers comprised 60 Vbeta and 13 Jbeta primers. As processed by the authors: A follow-up analysis tallied about 80 million unique TCR beta chains, roughly 9.9 million shared. TCRdb's copy holds only in-frame clones and misses some; the assay was immunoSEQ multiplex PCR. V, J and clone size derive from that table, while D and trimming were established from the DNA sequence. The sample carries more than 150,000 clones, over 80% recorded once. The CDR3 consists of 19 residues. Germline CDR1 SGHAT, CDR2 FQNNGV. Trimming at V came to 0 bases and at J to 6 bases, leaving 16 bases not matched to a gene.

The sample taken for sequencing was PBMCs. V is TRBV11-2 and J is TRBJ2-7; TRBD2 aligns across 11 bases. The sequence derives from a girl aged 5-17 years in good health and CMV-seropositive. CDR3 coding DNA: TGTGCCAGCAGCTTAGACTGGGGCGGGTCTAGCGGGAGGAGCTTCGAGCAGTACTTC. Its protein is CASSLDWGGSSGRSFEQYF.